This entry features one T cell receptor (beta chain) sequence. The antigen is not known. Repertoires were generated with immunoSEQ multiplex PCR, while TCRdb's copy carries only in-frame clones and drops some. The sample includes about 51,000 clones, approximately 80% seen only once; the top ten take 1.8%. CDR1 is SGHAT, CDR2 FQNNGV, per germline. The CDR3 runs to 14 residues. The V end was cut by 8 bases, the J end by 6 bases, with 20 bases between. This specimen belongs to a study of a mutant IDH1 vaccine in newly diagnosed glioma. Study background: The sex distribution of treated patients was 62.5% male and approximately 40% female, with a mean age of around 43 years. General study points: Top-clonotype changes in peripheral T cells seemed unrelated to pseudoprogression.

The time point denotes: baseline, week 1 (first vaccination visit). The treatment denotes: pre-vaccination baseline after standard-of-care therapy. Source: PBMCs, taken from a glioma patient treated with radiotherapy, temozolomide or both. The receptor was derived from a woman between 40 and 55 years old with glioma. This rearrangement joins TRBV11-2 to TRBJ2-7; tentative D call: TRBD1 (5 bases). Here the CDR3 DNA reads TGTGCCAGCTCAATACGACCTAGGGGTTCCGAGCAGTACTTC. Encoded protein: CASSIRPRGSEQYF.